This TCR beta chain is drawn from a study of cytomegalovirus exposure and HLA in healthy donors. PCR was performed using 60 Vbeta and 13 Jbeta primers. Clones were read by immunoSEQ multiplex PCR, and TCRdb kept only the in-frame ones, dropping some. The data hold under 200,000 clones, with around 80% observed a single time. CDR3 length: 16 residues. CDR1 is PRHDT and CDR2 is FYEKMQ in the germline V gene (reference sequence). Losses at the gene ends were 2 bases for V and 4 bases for J; bases not matched to a gene: 6. The chain employs TRBV13 and TRBJ2-2, with 8 bases fitting TRBD1. This receptor was obtained from a man aged 25-40 years in good health and CMV-seronegative. Sequencing input: PBMCs. CDR3 amino acids: CASSLSVGQGTGELFF. In DNA, the CDR3 is TGTGCCAGCAGCTTAAGTGTCGGACAGGGCACCGGGGAGCTGTTTTTT. The variable domain in full, completed from reference TRBV13 and TRBJ2-2, reads AAGVIQSPRHLIKEKRETATLKCYPIPRHDTVYWYQQGPGQDPQFLISFYEKMQSDKGSIPDRFSAQQFSDYHSELNMSSLELGDSALYFCASSLSVGQGTGELFFGEGSRLTVL.